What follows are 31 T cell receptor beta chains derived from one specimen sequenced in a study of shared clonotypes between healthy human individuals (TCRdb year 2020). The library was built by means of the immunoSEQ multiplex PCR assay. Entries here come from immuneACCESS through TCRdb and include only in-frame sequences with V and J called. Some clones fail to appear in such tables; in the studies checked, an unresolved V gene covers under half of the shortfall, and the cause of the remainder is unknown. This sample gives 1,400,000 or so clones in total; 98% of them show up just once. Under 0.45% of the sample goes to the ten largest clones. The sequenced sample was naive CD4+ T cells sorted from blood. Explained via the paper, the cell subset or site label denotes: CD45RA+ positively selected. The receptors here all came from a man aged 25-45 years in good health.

Here the CDR3 reads CASTALAGVPDTQYF. CDR3 sequence (DNA): TGTGCCAGCACCGCACTAGCGGGAGTCCCAGATACGCAGTATTTT. V gene TRBV28 combines with J gene TRBJ2-3, with 11 bases that match TRBD2. The CDR3 spans 15 residues. With V trimmed by 7 bases and J by 4 bases, 7 bases remained unmatched. From germline, CDR1 is MDHEN and CDR2 SYDVKM.

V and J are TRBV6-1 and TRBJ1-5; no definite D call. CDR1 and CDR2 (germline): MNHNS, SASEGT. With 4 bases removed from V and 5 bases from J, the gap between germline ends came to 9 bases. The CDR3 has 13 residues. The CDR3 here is CASSVSDYQPQHF. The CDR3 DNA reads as TGTGCCAGCAGTGTTTCGGACTATCAGCCCCAGCATTTT.

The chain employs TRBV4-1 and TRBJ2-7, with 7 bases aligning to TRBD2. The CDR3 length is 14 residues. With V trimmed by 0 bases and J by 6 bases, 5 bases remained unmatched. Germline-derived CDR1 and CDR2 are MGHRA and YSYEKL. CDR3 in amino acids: CASSQDPPGGEQYF. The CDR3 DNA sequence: TGCGCCAGCAGCCAAGACCCCCCGGGGGGCGAGCAGTACTTC.

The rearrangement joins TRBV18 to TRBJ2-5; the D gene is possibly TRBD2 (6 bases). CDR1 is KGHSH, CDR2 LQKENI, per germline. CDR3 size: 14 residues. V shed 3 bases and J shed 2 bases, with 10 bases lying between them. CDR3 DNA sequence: TGTGCCAGCTCACCCGGGAGAATTCAAGAGACCCAGTACTTC. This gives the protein CASSPGRIQETQYF.

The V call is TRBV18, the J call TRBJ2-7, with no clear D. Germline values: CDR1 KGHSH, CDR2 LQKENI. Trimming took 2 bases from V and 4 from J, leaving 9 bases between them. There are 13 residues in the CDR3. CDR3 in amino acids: CASSPGALYEQYF. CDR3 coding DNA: TGTGCCAGCTCACCAGGAGCACTTTACGAGCAGTACTTC.

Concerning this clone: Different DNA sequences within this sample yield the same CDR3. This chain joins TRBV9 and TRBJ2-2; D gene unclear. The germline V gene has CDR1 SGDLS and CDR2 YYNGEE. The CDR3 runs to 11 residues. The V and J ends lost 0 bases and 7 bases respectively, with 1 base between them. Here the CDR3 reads CASSVGGELFF. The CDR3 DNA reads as TGTGCCAGCAGCGTAGGCGGGGAGCTGTTTTTT.

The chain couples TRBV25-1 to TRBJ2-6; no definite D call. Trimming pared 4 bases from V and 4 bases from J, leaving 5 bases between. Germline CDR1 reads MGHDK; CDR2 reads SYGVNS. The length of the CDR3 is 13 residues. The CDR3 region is CASSGAGANVLTF. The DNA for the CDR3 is TGTGCCAGCAGTGGCGCAGGGGCCAACGTCCTGACTTTC.

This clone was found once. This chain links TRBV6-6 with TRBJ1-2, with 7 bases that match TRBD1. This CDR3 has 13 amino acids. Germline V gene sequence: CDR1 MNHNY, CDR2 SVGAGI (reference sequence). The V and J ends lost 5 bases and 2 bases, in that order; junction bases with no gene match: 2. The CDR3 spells CASSPQGNYGYTF. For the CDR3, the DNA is TGTGCCAGCAGTCCACAGGGGAACTATGGCTACACCTTC.

DNA of the CDR3: TGTGCCAGCAGTTATTTCCGAAATCAGCCCCAGCATTTT. This gives the protein CASSYFRNQPQHF. This rearrangement joins TRBV6-5 to TRBJ1-5; D gene unclear. The CDR3 covers 13 residues. The V and J ends lost 3 bases and 4 bases respectively, with 7 bases between them. The germline gives CDR1 MNHEY, CDR2 SVGAGI.

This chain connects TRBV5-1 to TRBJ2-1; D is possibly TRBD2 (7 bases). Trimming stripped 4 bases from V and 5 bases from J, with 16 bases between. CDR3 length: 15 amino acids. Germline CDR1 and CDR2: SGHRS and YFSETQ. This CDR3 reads CASSTGAGAHNEQFF. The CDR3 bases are TGCGCCAGCAGCACGGGGGCGGGAGCGCACAATGAGCAGTTCTTC. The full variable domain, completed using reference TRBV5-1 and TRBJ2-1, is KAGVTQTPRYLIKTRGQQVTLSCSPISGHRSVSWYQQTPGQGLQFLFEYFSETQRNKGNFPGRFSGRQFSNSRSEMNVSTLELGDSALYLCASSTGAGAHNEQFFGPGTRLTVL.

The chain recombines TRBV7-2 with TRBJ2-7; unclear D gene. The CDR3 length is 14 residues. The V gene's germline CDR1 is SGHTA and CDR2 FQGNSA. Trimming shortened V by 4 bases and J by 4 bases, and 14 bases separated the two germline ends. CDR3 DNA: TGTGCCAGCAGCTCTTCAAACGGAATGTACGAGCAGTACTTC. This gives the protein CASSSSNGMYEQYF.

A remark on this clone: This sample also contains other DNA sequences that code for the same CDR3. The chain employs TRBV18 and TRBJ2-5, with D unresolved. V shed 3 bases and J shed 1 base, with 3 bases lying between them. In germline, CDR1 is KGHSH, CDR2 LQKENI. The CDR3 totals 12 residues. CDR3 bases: TGTGCCAGCTCACCCCTCCAAGAGACCCAGTACTTC. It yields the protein CASSPLQETQYF. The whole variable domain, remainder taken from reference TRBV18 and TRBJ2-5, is NAGVMQNPRHLVRRRGQEARLRCSPMKGHSHVYWYRQLPEEGLKFMVYLQKENIIDESGMPKERFSAEFPKEGPSILRIQQVVRGDSAAYFCASSPLQETQYFGPGTRLLVL.

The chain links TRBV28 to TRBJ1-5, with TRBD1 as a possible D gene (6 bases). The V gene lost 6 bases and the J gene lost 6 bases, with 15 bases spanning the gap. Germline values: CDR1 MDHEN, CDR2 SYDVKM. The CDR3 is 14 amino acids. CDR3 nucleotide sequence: TGTGCCAGCAGGCATGAAAGGGGGGCTCAGCCCCAGCATTTT. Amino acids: CASRHERGAQPQHF.

Here the CDR3 DNA reads TGCGCCAGCAGCAAAAGAATACAGGGGGAGGAGACCCAGTACTTC. The encoded protein is CASSKRIQGEETQYF. The chain links TRBV5-1 to TRBJ2-5, with TRBD1 identical over 8 bases. Germline CDR1 and CDR2: SGHRS and YFSETQ. Trimming cost V 4 bases and J 5 bases; bases outside gene matches: 10. This CDR3 region has 15 residues.

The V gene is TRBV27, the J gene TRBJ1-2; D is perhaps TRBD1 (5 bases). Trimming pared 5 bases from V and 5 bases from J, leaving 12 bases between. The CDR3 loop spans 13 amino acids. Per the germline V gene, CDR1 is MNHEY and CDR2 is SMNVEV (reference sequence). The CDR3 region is CASSTGTWYGYTF. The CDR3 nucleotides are TGTGCCAGCAGTACCGGGACGTGGTATGGCTACACCTTC.

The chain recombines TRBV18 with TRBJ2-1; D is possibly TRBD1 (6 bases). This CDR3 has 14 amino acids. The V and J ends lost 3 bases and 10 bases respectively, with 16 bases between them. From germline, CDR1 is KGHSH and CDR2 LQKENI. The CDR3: CASSPTRGGSEQFF. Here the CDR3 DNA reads TGTGCCAGCTCACCCACCAGGGGCGGGTCGGAGCAGTTCTTC. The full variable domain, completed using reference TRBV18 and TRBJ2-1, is NAGVMQNPRHLVRRRGQEARLRCSPMKGHSHVYWYRQLPEEGLKFMVYLQKENIIDESGMPKERFSAEFPKEGPSILRIQQVVRGDSAAYFCASSPTRGGSEQFFGPGTRLTVL.

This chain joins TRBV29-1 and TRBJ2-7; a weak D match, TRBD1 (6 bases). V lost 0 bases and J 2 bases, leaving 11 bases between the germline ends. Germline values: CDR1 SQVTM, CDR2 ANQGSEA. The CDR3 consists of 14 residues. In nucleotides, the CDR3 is TGCAGCGTTGAAGATTGGGGGCGCCCCTACGAGCAGTACTTC. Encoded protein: CSVEDWGRPYEQYF.

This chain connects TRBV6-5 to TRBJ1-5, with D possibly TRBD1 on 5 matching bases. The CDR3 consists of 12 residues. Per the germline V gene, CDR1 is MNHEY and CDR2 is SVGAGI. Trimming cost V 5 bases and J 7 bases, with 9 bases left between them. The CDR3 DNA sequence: TGTGCCAGCAGTGCAGGGTACCAGCCCCAGCATTTT. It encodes CASSAGYQPQHF.

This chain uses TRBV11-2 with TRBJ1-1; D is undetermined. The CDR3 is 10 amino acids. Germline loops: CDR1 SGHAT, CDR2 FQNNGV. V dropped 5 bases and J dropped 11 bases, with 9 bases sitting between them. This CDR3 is CASSESVAFF. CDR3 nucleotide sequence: TGTGCCAGCAGCGAGTCTGTGGCTTTCTTT. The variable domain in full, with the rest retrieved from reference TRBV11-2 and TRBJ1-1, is EAGVAQSPRYKIIEKRQSVAFWCNPISGHATLYWYQQILGQGPKLLIQFQNNGVVDDSQLPKDRFSAERLKGVDSTLKIQPAKLEDSAVYLCASSESVAFFGQGTRLTVV.

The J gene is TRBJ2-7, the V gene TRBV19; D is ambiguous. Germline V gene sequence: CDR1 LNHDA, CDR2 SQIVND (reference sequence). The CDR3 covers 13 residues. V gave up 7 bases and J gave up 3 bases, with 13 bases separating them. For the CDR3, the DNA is TGTGCCAGTAAGCCGGATGCTGACTACGAGCAGTACTTC. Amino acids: CASKPDADYEQYF.

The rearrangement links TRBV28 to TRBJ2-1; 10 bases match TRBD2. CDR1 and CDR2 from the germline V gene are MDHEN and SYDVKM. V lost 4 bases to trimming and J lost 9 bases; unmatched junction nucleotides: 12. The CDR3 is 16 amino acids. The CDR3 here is CASSSQAGGPSFEQFF. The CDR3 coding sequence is TGTGCCAGCAGTTCACAAGCGGGAGGGCCCTCTTTTGAGCAGTTCTTC.

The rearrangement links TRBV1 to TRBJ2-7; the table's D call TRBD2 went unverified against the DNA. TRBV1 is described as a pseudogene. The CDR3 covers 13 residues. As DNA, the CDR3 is TGCACCAGCAGCCCAGTCGGGGGGGCGGGAGGCCTCTTC. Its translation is CTSSPVGGAGGLF.

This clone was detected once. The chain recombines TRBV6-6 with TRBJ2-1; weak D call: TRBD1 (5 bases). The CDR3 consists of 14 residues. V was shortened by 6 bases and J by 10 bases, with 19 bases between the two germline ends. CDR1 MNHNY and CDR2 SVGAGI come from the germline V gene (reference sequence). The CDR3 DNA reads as TGTGCCAGCAGCCAACGATTTTCAGGGCGGGAGCAGTTCTTC. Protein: CASSQRFSGREQFF.

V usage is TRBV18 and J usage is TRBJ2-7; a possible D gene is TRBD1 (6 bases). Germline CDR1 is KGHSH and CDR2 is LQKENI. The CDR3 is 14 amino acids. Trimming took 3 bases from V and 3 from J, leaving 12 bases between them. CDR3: CASSPEGTNYEQYF. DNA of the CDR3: TGTGCCAGCTCACCCGAAGGGACAAACTACGAGCAGTACTTC.

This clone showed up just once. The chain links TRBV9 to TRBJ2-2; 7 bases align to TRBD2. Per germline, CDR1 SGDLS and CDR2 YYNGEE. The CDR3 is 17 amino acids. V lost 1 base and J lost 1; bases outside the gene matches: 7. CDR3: CASSVQGLSLNTGELFF. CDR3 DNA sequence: TGTGCCAGCAGCGTACAGGGACTAAGCTTGAACACCGGGGAGCTGTTTTTT.

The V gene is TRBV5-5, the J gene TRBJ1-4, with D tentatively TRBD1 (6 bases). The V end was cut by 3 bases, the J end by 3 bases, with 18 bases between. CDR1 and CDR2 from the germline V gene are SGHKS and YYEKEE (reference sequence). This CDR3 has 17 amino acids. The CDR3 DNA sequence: TGTGCCAGCAGCTCCAAGGGGGGCCCTGGGCCTAATGAAAAACTGTTTTTT. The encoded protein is CASSSKGGPGPNEKLFF.

The CDR3: CASSVSPAGRGNTIYF. Written as DNA, the CDR3 is TGTGCCAGCAGCGTTTCCCCGGCGGGGAGGGGAAACACCATATATTTT. The chain is built from TRBV9 and TRBJ1-3; D not resolved. Germline V gives CDR1 SGDLS, CDR2 YYNGEE. CDR3 size: 16 residues. Between the trimmed V and J ends, which lost 2 bases and 4 bases, there was a span of 16 bases. Complete variable domain (other parts from reference TRBV9 and TRBJ1-3): DSGVTQTPKHLITATGQRVTLRCSPRSGDLSVYWYQQSLDQGLQFLIQYYNGEERAKGNILERFSAQQFPDLHSELNLSSLELGDSALYFCASSVSPAGRGNTIYFGEGSWLTVV.

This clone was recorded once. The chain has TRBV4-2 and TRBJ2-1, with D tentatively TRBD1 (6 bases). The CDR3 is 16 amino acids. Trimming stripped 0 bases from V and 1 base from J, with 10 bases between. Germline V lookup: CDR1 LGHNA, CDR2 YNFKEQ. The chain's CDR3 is CASSQDERGSYNEQFF. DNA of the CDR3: TGTGCCAGCAGCCAAGACGAGAGGGGGTCCTACAATGAGCAGTTCTTC.

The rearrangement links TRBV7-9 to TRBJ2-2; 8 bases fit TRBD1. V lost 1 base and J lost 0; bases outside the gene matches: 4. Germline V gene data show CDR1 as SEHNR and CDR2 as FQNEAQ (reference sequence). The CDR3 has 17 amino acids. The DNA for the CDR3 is TGTGCCAGCAGCTTAGGGGAGGACAGGGCGAACACCGGGGAGCTGTTTTTT. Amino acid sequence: CASSLGEDRANTGELFF.

CDR3: CASSKNRDEAFF. CDR3 in DNA: TGTGCCAGCAGCAAAAACAGGGATGAAGCTTTCTTT. V usage is TRBV11-2 and J usage is TRBJ1-1; a weak D match, TRBD1 (6 bases). V was clipped by 5 bases and J by 7 bases, with 11 bases between them. CDR1 is SGHAT and CDR2 is FQNNGV in the germline V gene. CDR3 length: 12 residues.

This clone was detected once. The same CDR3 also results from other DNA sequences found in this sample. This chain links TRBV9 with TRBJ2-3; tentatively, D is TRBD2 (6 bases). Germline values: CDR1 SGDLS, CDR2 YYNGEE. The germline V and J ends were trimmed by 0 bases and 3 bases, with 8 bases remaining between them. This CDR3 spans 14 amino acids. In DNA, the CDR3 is TGTGCCAGCAGCGTAGCGGGAGTTACAGATACGCAGTATTTT. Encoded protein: CASSVAGVTDTQYF.